This entry lists 20 T cell receptor beta chains sequenced from one sample in a study of T-cell reconstitution after alpha-beta-depleted transplantation in children. Unique molecular identifiers tagged the TCRbeta library. Via MiXCR, TCRdb re-called the PCR reads, giving one row per CDR3 protein. Here the sample spans around 340,000 distinct CDR3 sequences, less than 15% being singletons. The source was PBMCs, collected from the stem cell graft. The receptors were gathered from a human donor who donated a stem cell graft to a child with Fanconi anemia.

The chain links TRBV10-3 to TRBJ1-1; D is undetermined. CDR1 ENHRY and CDR2 SYGVKD come from the germline V gene. The V gene lost 5 bases and the J gene lost 2 bases, with 15 bases spanning the gap. This CDR3 spans 15 amino acids. CDR3 region: CAISLWSVANTEAFF. DNA of the CDR3: TGTGCCATCAGTCTCTGGTCTGTAGCTAACACTGAAGCTTTCTTT.

In nucleotides, the CDR3 is TGTGCCAGCAGCTTATGGGACCGGGGGGCTTTCTTT. Protein sequence: CASSLWDRGAFF. This chain uses TRBV7-9 with TRBJ1-1; maybe TRBD1 (5 bases). Between the trimmed V and J ends, which lost 2 bases and 11 bases, there was a span of 12 bases. The CDR3 loop spans 12 amino acids. CDR1 is SEHNR and CDR2 is FQNEAQ in the germline V gene (reference sequence).

This clonotype came up a few times. The genes are TRBV5-1 and TRBJ2-5; 9 nucleotides agree with TRBD1. Germline V CDR1 and CDR2: SGHRS, YFSETQ. The CDR3 sequence is 14 residues long. After removal of 2 bases from V and 4 bases from J, the junction contained 3 bases not matched to a gene. DNA for the CDR3: TGCGCCAGCAGCTTACCGGACAGGGGAGAGACCCAGTACTTC. The encoded protein is CASSLPDRGETQYF.

This sequence joins TRBV7-2 and TRBJ2-1, with D perhaps TRBD2 (5 bases). CDR1 is SGHTA, CDR2 FQGNSA, per germline. The CDR3 consists of 15 residues. V was pared by 1 base and J by 10 bases, with 17 bases between. The CDR3 DNA reads as TGTGCCAGCAGCTTAGGGCCCTTTGGCTCGGGGGAGCAGTTCTTC. This encodes CASSLGPFGSGEQFF.

This clonotype was detected a few times. CDR3 sequence (DNA): TGTGCCAGCAGTTTAGCGCAGGGGGTAAGACGGCAGCCCCAGCATTTT. It specifies CASSLAQGVRRQPQHF. V gene TRBV12-3 or TRBV12-4 combines with J gene TRBJ1-5; TRBD1 matches 7 bases. The CDR3 sequence is 16 residues long. V shed 0 bases and J 7 bases; nucleotides not matched to a gene: 9.

This clonotype was counted ten times or more. The gene calls are TRBV12-3 or TRBV12-4 and TRBJ1-5, with D tentatively TRBD1 (5 bases). Trimming pared 5 bases from V and 7 bases from J, leaving 18 bases between. The CDR3 covers 15 residues. CDR3 sequence reads: CASSPGWSRDQPQHF. DNA for the CDR3: TGTGCCAGCAGTCCAGGATGGTCTAGGGACCAGCCCCAGCATTTT.

The rearrangement joins TRBV5-6 to TRBJ1-2; D is unclear. The CDR3 extends over 12 amino acids. Trimming shortened V by 4 bases and J by 8 bases, and 12 bases separated the two germline ends. Germline loops: CDR1 SGHDT, CDR2 YYEEEE. The chain's CDR3 is CASSPGCSGYTF. CDR3 DNA sequence: TGTGCCAGCAGCCCGGGTTGCAGCGGCTACACCTTC.

This clonotype occurred many times. The V and J genes are TRBV7-2 and TRBJ1-1; the D gene is possibly TRBD1 (5 bases). This CDR3 has 13 amino acids. CDR1 and CDR2 (germline): SGHTA, FQGNSA. With 4 bases removed from V and 3 bases from J, the gap between germline ends came to 9 bases. This chain's CDR3 is CASSYTGYTEAFF. The CDR3 nucleotides are TGTGCCAGCAGCTACACAGGTTACACTGAAGCTTTCTTT.

The chain uses TRBV6-1 and TRBJ1-1, with TRBD1 identical over 7 bases. Looked up from germline, CDR1 is MNHNS and CDR2 is SASEGT. The CDR3 extends over 13 amino acids. The V segment lost 9 bases and the J segment 3 bases; nucleotides outside the gene matches: 7. The CDR3 region has the DNA TGTGCCAGTCGGGACAGACTGGACACTGAAGCTTTCTTT. It is translated as CASRDRLDTEAFF.

This clonotype appeared many times. J is TRBJ2-5 and V is TRBV28; TRBD1 aligns across 12 bases. CDR3 length: 18 residues. Trimming removed 5 bases from V and 3 bases from J; junction bases left unmatched: 13. CDR1 and CDR2 (germline): MDHEN, SYDVKM. The CDR3 spells CASSELGTGGVGEETQYF. The CDR3 nucleotides are TGTGCCAGCAGTGAACTCGGGACAGGGGGCGTTGGGGAAGAGACCCAGTACTTC.

The chain employs TRBV15 and TRBJ1-6; D gene unclear. CDR3 size: 15 residues. Germline V CDR1 and CDR2: LNHNV, YYDKDF (reference sequence). Deletions cut 1 base from V and 4 bases from J, with 8 bases between. The CDR3, as DNA: TGTGCCACCAGCAGAGTAGCCTCGTATAATTCACCCCTCCACTTT. This encodes CATSRVASYNSPLHF. Full variable domain (missing parts from reference TRBV15 and TRBJ1-6): DAMVIQNPRYQVTQFGKPVTLSCSQTLNHNVMYWYQQKSSQAPKLLFHYYDKDFNNEADTPDNFQSRRPNTSFCFLDIRSPGLGDTAMYLCATSRVASYNSPLHFGNGTRLTVT.

This clonotype was seen at least ten times. V and J are TRBV2 and TRBJ1-1; weak D call: TRBD1 (5 bases). CDR1 is SNHLY, CDR2 FYNNEI, per germline. V lost 8 bases and J lost 0, with 10 bases in between. The CDR3 runs to 13 residues. The CDR3 nucleotides read TGTGCCAGCTCAGCAGGGCTGAACACTGAAGCTTTCTTT. Its translation: CASSAGLNTEAFF. The full variable domain, in which reference TRBV2 and TRBJ1-1 provide the parts outside the CDR3, is EPEVTQTPSHQVTQMGQEVILRCVPISNHLYFYWYRQILGQKVEFLVSFYNNEISEKSEIFDDQFSVERPDGSNFTLKIRSTKLEDSAMYFCASSAGLNTEAFFGQGTRLTVV.

The chain has TRBV7-2 and TRBJ2-1; perhaps TRBD1 as D (5 bases). From germline, CDR1 is SGHTA and CDR2 FQGNSA. The CDR3 runs 17 residues. Between the trimmed V and J ends, which lost 3 bases and 2 bases, there was a span of 17 bases. The CDR3 DNA reads TGTGCCAGCAGCTTGAGGTTTCGGGCAGGGACCTACAATGAGCAGTTCTTC. As protein: CASSLRFRAGTYNEQFF.

This clonotype was found many times. The rearrangement links TRBV20-1 to TRBJ1-2, with 7 bases identical to TRBD1. Germline assignment: CDR1 DFQATT and CDR2 SNEGSKA (reference sequence). Unmatched junction bases numbered 4, after V lost 6 bases and J lost 3 bases. CDR3 size: 12 residues. The CDR3, as DNA: TGCAGTGCACGACAGGGCTACTATGGCTACACCTTC. Translation: CSARQGYYGYTF.

The sample holds a few counts of this clonotype. The chain joins TRBV6-2 or TRBV6-3 to TRBJ2-1, with 7 bases identical to TRBD2. The CDR3 runs to 15 residues. V lost 2 bases, J lost 8 bases, and 9 bases stayed unmatched. Germline V gives CDR1 MNHEY, CDR2 SVGEGT. The CDR3: CASSYLGTRGDEQFF. Written as DNA, the CDR3 is TGTGCCAGCAGTTACCTTGGGACCCGGGGGGATGAGCAGTTCTTC.

This clonotype showed up just a few times. The rearrangement links TRBV5-1 to TRBJ1-3, with D possibly being TRBD1 (5 bases). Germline V lookup: CDR1 SGHRS, CDR2 YFSETQ. Deletions cut 0 bases from V and 0 bases from J, with 10 bases between. This CDR3 contains 16 residues. The CDR3 is CASSLVGPYSGNTIYF. Here the CDR3 DNA reads TGCGCCAGCAGCTTGGTGGGACCGTACTCTGGAAACACCATATATTTT.

In this sample, this clonotype turned up a few times. V and J are TRBV4-3 and TRBJ1-1; D not resolved. Germline values: CDR1 LGHNA, CDR2 YSLEER. The CDR3 loop spans 15 amino acids. Trimming shortened V by 0 bases and J by 5 bases, and 13 bases separated the two germline ends. CDR3 loop: CASSQDHERQTEAFF. DNA for the CDR3: TGCGCCAGCAGCCAAGATCACGAAAGGCAGACTGAAGCTTTCTTT.

This chain connects TRBV29-1 to TRBJ1-2; D is undetermined. V was trimmed by 1 base and J by 6 bases, leaving 3 bases between them. The CDR3 spans 10 residues. Germline V gene data show CDR1 as SQVTM and CDR2 as ANQGSEA. The CDR3 reads CSVEADGYTF. DNA of the CDR3: TGCAGCGTTGAAGCGGATGGCTACACCTTC.

The chain employs TRBV11-2 and TRBJ1-2; TRBD1 might be the D (5 bases). The CDR3 extends over 14 amino acids. The germline gives CDR1 SGHAT, CDR2 FQNNGV. Trimming took off 5 bases at V and 5 bases at J, with 15 bases between the two ends. The DNA for the CDR3 is TGTGCCAGCAGCCCGGACATTCCCTCGTATGGCTACACCTTC. Protein sequence: CASSPDIPSYGYTF.

J is TRBJ2-1 and V is TRBV3-1; unclear D gene. Trimming stripped 0 bases from V and 0 bases from J, with 3 bases between. The CDR3 contains 14 residues. Germline CDR1 is LGHDT and CDR2 is YNNKEL (reference sequence). CDR3 DNA sequence: TGTGCCAGCAGCCAAGAGGGCTCCTACAATGAGCAGTTCTTC. Its protein is CASSQEGSYNEQFF.